This is a list of T cell receptor beta chains from one sample in a study of T cells after yellow fever vaccination. TCRdb fed the 5' RACE reads into MiXCR, producing one record per CDR3 protein. This table has around 320,000 distinct CDR3 sequences, 3.5% to 4.5% appearing once. Sample: PBMCs, taken 15 days after the yellow fever booster vaccination. The origin of the receptors is a man aged 18 to 30 who received the YFV17D yellow fever vaccine. CDR3s include the opening cysteine and the closing phenylalanine or tryptophan. A D gene is named only where the DNA matches it firmly. Clone size, where shown, is once, few, many, or a class for clones that have expanded.

v_gene	j_gene	d_gene	abundance	CDR3nt	CDR3aa
TRBV5-1	TRBJ1-6	.	.	TGCGCCAGCAGCCCCGGCGGGGATGGTAATTCACCCCTCCACTTT	CASSPGGDGNSPLHF
TRBV5-1	TRBJ2-2	.	many	TGCGCCAGCATAAAAGGGGAAGTCCGAACGAACACCGGGGAGCTGTTTTTT	CASIKGEVRTNTGELFF
TRBV7-6	TRBJ2-3	.	many	TGTGCCAGCATGTCTTACCAGAAAGCAGATACGCAGTATTTT	CASMSYQKADTQYF
TRBV5-5	TRBJ1-6	.	many	TGTGCCAGCAGCTTAAGTGGTATACTCACCCTCCACTTT	CASSLSGILTLHF
TRBV7-9	TRBJ1-2	TRBD1	many	TGTGCCAGCAGCGGTGGACAGGCCCGATGGAGCTACACCTTC	CASSGGQARWSYTF
TRBV5-1	TRBJ2-7	.	many	TGCGCCAGCAGCCTGGGGGACCTGACGGTAAGCTCCTACGAGCAGTACTTC	CASSLGDLTVSSYEQYF
TRBV5-1	TRBJ2-1	TRBD2	many	TGCGCCAGCAGCTTGCCCGGACTAGCGGGGCCCAATGAGCAGTTCTTC	CASSLPGLAGPNEQFF
TRBV6-5	TRBJ1-2	.	many	TGTGCCAGCACCAAGGGACGGAACTATGGCTACACCTTC	CASTKGRNYGYTF
TRBV18	TRBJ1-3	.	few	TGTGCCAGCTCACCACGGACGGACACCTCTGGAAACACCATATATTTT	CASSPRTDTSGNTIYF
TRBV5-1	TRBJ2-3	.	many	TGCGCCAGCAGCATACGGACTGCCAACGGGGATACGCAGTATTTT	CASSIRTANGDTQYF
TRBV7-9	TRBJ2-2	.	many	TGTGCCAGCAGCTTAGTAAACCGGAACACCGGGGAGCTGTTTTTT	CASSLVNRNTGELFF
TRBV11-2	TRBJ2-5	TRBD2	many	TGTGCCAGCAGCCCGGGACTAGCGGGGCTCCTGGGGGAGACCCAGTACTTC	CASSPGLAGLLGETQYF
TRBV14	TRBJ1-1	.	.	TGTGCCAGCACCATCAGCGGGGGAACTGAAGCTTTCTTT	CASTISGGTEAFF
TRBV20-1	TRBJ1-5	.	few	TGCAGTGCTAGAGATCGGCTCGTGGGGGCTAATCAGCCCCAGCATTTT	CSARDRLVGANQPQHF
TRBV7-2	TRBJ2-7	.	.	TGTGCCAGCAGCTTTTACCCCGGGGTAGCCTACGAGCAGTACTTC	CASSFYPGVAYEQYF